These T cell receptor beta chains were read from a single sample in a study of sequential checkpoint blockade in melanoma. The method was immunoSEQ multiplex PCR; TCRdb's version includes in-frame clones alone and lacks a portion of them. This sample has about 6,300 clones, with about 19% found just once. The sequencing here drew on tumor tissue (inferred from file names), taken from a patient given nivolumab and ipilimumab in sequence. The receptors were gathered from a human donor with melanoma. Both conserved end residues are trimmed from each CDR3.

J	V	CDR3
TRBJ1-6	TRBV14	ASSQDPRTGFALNSPLH
TRBJ2-3	TRBV6-8	ASSESSGGAGDTQY
TRBJ2-3	TRBV5-1	ASSLVGVTDTQY
TRBJ2-7	TRBV11-3	ASSLLGGRDEQY
TRBJ1-2	TRBV11-3	ASSLWGAGQYGYT
TRBJ2-7	TRBV19	ASKPFGDTYEQY
TRBJ2-1	TRBV10-2	ASSLSPSGGLNEQF
TRBJ2-3	TRBV11-3	ASSLWQIYGTDTQY
TRBJ2-7	TRBV5-1	ASSLLTGVGEQY
TRBJ2-7	TRBV11-3	ASSSSGTGISGEQY
TRBJ2-3	TRBV18	ASSPIARGELTDTQY
TRBJ1-2	TRBV9	ASSVTTGEYGYT
TRBJ1-4	TRBV19	ASSRNRQGGDEKLF